Presented here are 5 T cell receptor beta chains from one specimen sequenced in a study of vaccination effects on CD4 cells after COVID-19. The method was immunoSEQ multiplex PCR; TCRdb's version includes in-frame clones alone and lacks a portion of them. The sample records around 30,000 clones, approximately 80% being singletons. These receptors have no known antigen. Antigen-specific CD4+ T cells expanded by the ViraFEST assay with viral peptide pools were then sequenced. Subsequent to a culture period of 10 to 11 days, CD4+ T cells were isolated. PCR confirmed that the person was infected with SARS-CoV-2 between March and December 2020. This specimen was CD4+ T cells from PBMCs cultured with HCoV-NL63 spike peptides, taken before COVID-19 vaccination. All receptors derive from a human donor who had a prior SARS-CoV-2 infection.

The V call is TRBV7-3, the J call TRBJ2-3; 14 nucleotides match TRBD2. Germline V gene lookup returns CDR1 SGHTA and CDR2 FQGTGA. Trimming at V came to 5 bases and at J to 4 bases, leaving 5 bases not matched to a gene. The CDR3 totals 16 residues. CDR3 sequence reads: CASSLGLAGGADTQYF. CDR3 sequence (DNA): TGTGCCAGCAGCCTAGGACTAGCGGGGGGCGCAGATACGCAGTATTTT.

The rearrangement links TRBV6-4 to TRBJ1-2; 7 nucleotides agree with TRBD1. The length of the CDR3 is 13 residues. V lost 11 bases to trimming and J lost 8 bases; unmatched junction nucleotides: 14. Germline V gene lookup returns CDR1 MRHNA and CDR2 SNTAGT. The CDR3 reads CAGLAGGGLGYTF. The CDR3 DNA follows: TGTGCCGGCCTCGCAGGGGGGGGGCTCGGCTACACCTTC.

V is TRBV7-9 and J is TRBJ2-7; D is ambiguous. The germline gives CDR1 SEHNR, CDR2 FQNEAQ (reference sequence). The CDR3 runs 13 residues. Trimming cost V 1 base and J 2 bases, with 6 bases left between them. CDR3 sequence (DNA): TGTGCCAGCAGCTTAGTGGGCACCTACGAGCAGTACTTC. Amino acid sequence: CASSLVGTYEQYF.

The CDR3 protein is CASSLGLGNEQFF. CDR3 bases: TGTGCCAGCAGCCTCGGCCTGGGGAATGAGCAGTTCTTC. The chain has TRBV3-1 (or the pseudogene TRBV3-2) and TRBJ2-1; no firm D call. CDR3 length: 13 residues. CDR1 and CDR2 (germline): LGHDT, YNNKEL (reference sequence). V was trimmed by 4 bases and J by 7 bases, leaving 11 bases between them.

The chain recombines TRBV7-2 with TRBJ2-5; no reliable D call. Germline values: CDR1 SGHTA, CDR2 FQGNSA. V lost 5 bases to trimming and J lost 2 bases, with 12 bases between them. This CDR3 spans 14 amino acids. The CDR3 loop is CASSPRARQETQYF. In nucleotides, the CDR3 is TGTGCCAGCAGCCCTAGGGCCAGACAAGAGACCCAGTACTTC.